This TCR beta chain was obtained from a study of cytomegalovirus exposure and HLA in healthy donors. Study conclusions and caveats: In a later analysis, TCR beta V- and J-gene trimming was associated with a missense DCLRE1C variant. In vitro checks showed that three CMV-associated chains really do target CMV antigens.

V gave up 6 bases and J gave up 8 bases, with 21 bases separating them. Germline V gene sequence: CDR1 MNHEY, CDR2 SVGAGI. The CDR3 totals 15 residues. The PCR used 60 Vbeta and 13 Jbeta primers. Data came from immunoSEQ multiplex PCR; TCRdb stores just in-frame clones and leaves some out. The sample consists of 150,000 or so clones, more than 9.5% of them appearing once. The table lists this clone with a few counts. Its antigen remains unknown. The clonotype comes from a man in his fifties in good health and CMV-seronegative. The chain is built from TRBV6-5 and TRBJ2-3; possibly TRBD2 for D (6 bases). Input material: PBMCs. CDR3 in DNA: TGTGCCAGCAGCAAAGCGGGCCTCGGGATCGGTACGCAGTATTTT. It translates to CASSKAGLGIGTQYF.